This T cell receptor beta chain was captured in a study of B cell selection in AIRE deficiency. Study-wide points: Patient Tconv cells held roughly 31% of Treg sequences shared by healthy donors. Of several thousand shared Treg TCRbeta sequences, about 32% were healthy-only, around 9.3% patient-only. Tconv and Treg cells from AIRE-deficient patients resembled healthy donors in TCRBV usage, CDR3 length and diversity.

With respect to this clone: As yet, its antigen is unknown.

Conventional CD4 T cells were sorted as CD4+CD127+ cells. Per the study methods: Pooled conventional T cells gave approximately 1.2x10^5 patient and around 1.3x10^5 donor TCRbeta sequences. The protocol was immunoSEQ multiplex PCR, while the TCRdb copy is restricted to in-frame clones and leaves out a portion. V and J calls and clone size follow that table, whereas D and trimming were derived from the DNA. The table shows some 24,000 clones, with approximately 96% occurring only once. This TCR came from a human donor in good health. Sequences were obtained from CD4+CD127+ conventional T cells sorted from PBMCs.

CDR3 DNA sequence: TGTGCCAGCAGTTACGTCGTGTCAGGGGAGACCCAGTACTTC. Protein product: CASSYVVSGETQYF. The J gene is TRBJ2-5, the V gene TRBV6-6, with D perhaps matching TRBD1 (5 bases). The germline V gene encodes CDR1 MNHNY and CDR2 SVGAGI (reference sequence). Trimming took off 2 bases at V and 5 bases at J, with 12 bases between the two ends. CDR3 size: 14 residues.